These T cell receptor beta chains were read from a single sample in a study of technical replicates of blood from several donors. TCRdb keeps only in-frame clones here, not all; method: immunoSEQ multiplex PCR. The data contain almost 65,000 clones, about 90% of them singletons. The sample taken for sequencing was PBMCs. The receptors shown here come from a human donor in good health. Some clones in this sample may be carry-over from other donors' samples. The CDR3 runs from the conserved cysteine through the conserved F or W. A D gene is named only where the DNA matches it firmly. Clone size, where shown, is once, few, many, or a class for clones that have expanded.

>TRBV4-1|TRBD1|-|18|TRBJ1-1
TGCGCCAGCAGCCAATCTATCTTAAGGAGACAGGGGAGCACTGAAGCTTTCTTT
CASSQSILRRQGSTEAFF
>TRBV6-1|-|-|11|TRBJ2-7
TGTGCCAGCTTGAGCTCCTACGAGCAGTACTTC
CASLSSYEQYF
>TRBV15|-|-|15|TRBJ1-2
TGTGCCACCAGCAGAGGACAAACCCAAAACTATGGCTACACCTTC
CATSRGQTQNYGYTF
>TRBV9|-|-|15|TRBJ2-3
TGTGCCAGCAGCGTCTGGTCGGGATTCACAGATACGCAGTATTTT
CASSVWSGFTDTQYF
>TRBV5-1|TRBD1|few|14|TRBJ1-1
TGCGCCAGCAGTAAAGACAGGGGGTCCGCTGAAGCTTTCTTT
CASSKDRGSAEAFF
>TRBV9|-|-|16|TRBJ2-6
TGTGCCAGCAGCGACAGTACTGGTTCGGGGGCCAACGTCCTGACTTTC
CASSDSTGSGANVLTF
>TRBV6-1|TRBD1|-|15|TRBJ2-1
TGTGCCAGCAGTGAGGGACAGGGCCCCTACAATGAGCAGTTCTTC
CASSEGQGPYNEQFF
>TRBV5-4|TRBD2|-|15|TRBJ2-1
TGTGCCAGCAGTCGTGATAGCGGGTCCCGGGGTGAGCAGTTCTTC
CASSRDSGSRGEQFF
>TRBV7-8|-|-|14|TRBJ1-1
TGTGCCAGCAGCTTAGTCGGGGGGAACACTGAAGCTTTCTTT
CASSLVGGNTEAFF
>TRBV6-5|TRBD1|-|11|TRBJ2-1
TGTGCCAGCAGTTCAAGGACAGGGGATTTCTTC
CASSSRTGDFF
>TRBV9|TRBD2|-|14|TRBJ2-7
TGTGCCAGCAGTCCGGGAGGACCGACCTACGAGCAGTACTTC
CASSPGGPTYEQYF
>TRBV6-6|-|-|15|TRBJ1-2
TGTGCCAGCAGGCCATCACCCCGGGATTGGAGGGGCTACACCTTC
CASRPSPRDWRGYTF
>TRBV12-5|TRBD1|once|14|TRBJ2-7
TGTGCTAGTGGGTCCGGAGACAGGGAATACGAGCAGTACTTC
CASGSGDREYEQYF
>TRBV5-6|-|-|17|TRBJ1-5
TGTGCCAGCAGCTTGGACGCCCGGGGAGGTAGCAATCAGCCCCAGCATTTT
CASSLDARGGSNQPQHF
>TRBV9|TRBD1|-|19|TRBJ2-2
TGTGCCAGCAGCGTAGGACAGGGGGGGATCTACCCGAACACCGGGGAGCTGTTTTTT
CASSVGQGGIYPNTGELFF
>TRBV27|TRBD1|once|17|TRBJ2-2
TGTGCCAGCAGTTCATCGACAGGGGCGATCAACACCGGGGAGCTGTTTTTT
CASSSSTGAINTGELFF
>TRBV18|TRBD1|few|13|TRBJ1-4
TGTGCCAGCTCAGTCGACAGGGGGGAAAAACTGTTTTTT
CASSVDRGEKLFF
>TRBV2|-|-|14|TRBJ1-5
TGTGCCAGCAGGGGACAAAATAGCAATCAGCCCCAGCATTTT
CASRGQNSNQPQHF
>TRBV7-7|-|-|16|TRBJ2-7
TGTGCCAGCAGCTTTAGGGGGAGATTCTTGACTAACGAGCAGTACTTC
CASSFRGRFLTNEQYF
>TRBV6-5|-|-|14|TRBJ1-5
TGTGCCAGCAGTCCCGGACAGTTTAATCAGCCCCAGCATTTT
CASSPGQFNQPQHF
>TRBV6-5|-|-|12|TRBJ1-2
TGTGCCAGCAGGGTGATGGGAGGTGGCTACACCTTC
CASRVMGGGYTF
>TRBV5-8|-|-|14|TRBJ2-4
TGTGCCAGCAGCTTGGCCTACTCAAGCACGATTCAGTACTTC
CASSLAYSSTIQYF